Listed below are T cell receptor beta chains from one sample, sequenced in a study of blood T cells in healthy people across ages. TCRdb re-derived calls from the 5' RACE reads in MiXCR, one entry per CDR3 protein. This sample has around 690,000 distinct CDR3 sequences; about 54% occur once, and the top ten carry approximately 37%. Sequenced material: blood. Every receptor here comes from a man between 60 and 75 years old in good health. The CDR3 runs from the conserved cysteine through the conserved F or W. Fields, in order: clone size, J gene, D gene, V gene, CDR3 protein, CDR3 DNA. A D gene is named only where the DNA matches it firmly. A clone size is listed for some rows: how often the clone was seen (once, few, many), or a class if it is expanded.

size: few
J: TRBJ2-7
D: TRBD1
V: TRBV6-5
CDR3: CASKPGQALDEQYF
DNA: TGTGCCAGCAAACCGGGACAGGCCTTGGACGAGCAGTACTTC

size: -
J: TRBJ1-5
D: TRBD1
V: TRBV20-1
CDR3: CSAVSWTGVNQPQHF
DNA: TGCAGTGCTGTATCCTGGACAGGGGTTAATCAGCCCCAGCATTTT

size: -
J: TRBJ2-7
D: TRBD1
V: TRBV18
CDR3: CASSPRDRFPYEQYF
DNA: TGTGCCAGCTCACCGCGGGACAGGTTCCCGTACGAGCAGTACTTC

size: -
J: TRBJ2-5
D: -
V: TRBV28
CDR3: CASSSMFGDQETQYF
DNA: TGTGCCAGCAGTTCAATGTTCGGGGACCAAGAGACCCAGTACTTC

size: -
J: TRBJ2-3
D: -
V: TRBV4-2
CDR3: CASSQVQQRDTQYF
DNA: TGTGCCAGCAGCCAAGTTCAACAGCGGGATACGCAGTATTTT

size: -
J: TRBJ2-7
D: TRBD1
V: TRBV3-1
CDR3: CASSPHRGWGSNEQYF
DNA: TGTGCCAGCAGCCCCCACAGGGGATGGGGCAGCAATGAGCAGTACTTC

size: -
J: TRBJ2-5
D: TRBD2
V: TRBV12-3/TRBV12-4
CDR3: CASSLGISGGAAEETQYF
DNA: TGTGCCAGCAGTTTAGGAATAAGCGGGGGGGCTGCTGAAGAGACCCAGTACTTC

size: -
J: TRBJ2-7
D: TRBD2
V: TRBV6-2/TRBV6-3
CDR3: CASSSGGYAYEQYF
DNA: TGTGCCAGCAGTTCGGGGGGGTACGCCTACGAGCAGTACTTC

size: once
J: TRBJ2-3
D: TRBD2
V: TRBV6-5
CDR3: CASSYTPLAGGSTDTQYF
DNA: TGTGCCAGCAGTTACACTCCCCTAGCGGGGGGCAGCACAGATACGCAGTATTTT

size: -
J: TRBJ2-3
D: TRBD2
V: TRBV5-5
CDR3: CASSLGIAGSDTQYF
DNA: TGTGCCAGCAGCTTGGGGATAGCGGGGTCAGATACGCAGTATTTT

size: -
J: TRBJ2-3
D: TRBD1
V: TRBV20-1
CDR3: CSAQTGGTDTQYF
DNA: TGCAGTGCCCAGACAGGGGGAACAGATACGCAGTATTTT